The 28 T cell receptor beta chains reported below all come from one sample, sequenced in a study of human T cells and chemical hapten exposure (dated by TCRdb to the early 2020s). The library was produced with RACE. TCRdb names NextSeq 500 as the instrument used. TCRdb itself trimmed the public reads at Q25 with fastp, ran MiXCR and retained productive beta chains. A single entry per CDR3 protein holds the most common genes and DNA from its merged rows. Here the sample has some 65,000 distinct CDR3 sequences; roughly 6.6% occur a single time. Together, the top ten hold roughly 3.4% of the sample. In light of the paper, this sample's time point label describes: healthy volunteer bleed at 6 weeks. Total RNA was extracted from unfractionated whole blood collected in Tempus Blood RNA tubes. Material: whole blood. The receptor set was obtained from a female donor in good health. Some clones in this sample may be carry-over from other donors' samples.

This clonotype was seen ten or more times. The chain is built from TRBV5-6 and TRBJ1-2, with 11 bases fitting TRBD1. The CDR3 extends over 14 amino acids. The V gene's germline CDR1 is SGHDT and CDR2 YYEEEE. V gave up 4 bases and J gave up 7 bases; unmatched junction bases: 6. As DNA, the CDR3 is TGTGCCAGCAGCCTAGGACAGGGGGCGCCTGGCTACACCTTC. Its translation: CASSLGQGAPGYTF.

This clonotype appeared many times. The J gene is TRBJ2-5, the V gene TRBV7-8; D not resolved. V was trimmed by 3 bases and J by 2 bases, leaving 10 bases between them. CDR3 length equals 14 residues. CDR1 is SGHVS, CDR2 FQNEAQ, per germline. The CDR3 sequence: CASSLSSRQETQYF. The CDR3 nucleotides read TGTGCCAGCAGCTTGTCGTCGCGGCAAGAGACCCAGTACTTC.

This clonotype was recorded at least ten times. This sequence joins TRBV5-5 and TRBJ1-3; D is uncertain. Germline V gene data show CDR1 as SGHKS and CDR2 as YYEKEE (reference sequence). V was clipped by 2 bases and J by 0 bases, with 6 bases between them. The CDR3 loop spans 14 amino acids. This chain's CDR3 is CASSLDNSGNTIYF. CDR3 coding DNA: TGTGCCAGCAGCTTAGACAACTCTGGAAACACCATATATTTT.

Points on this clonotype: A much larger clone is a single base away; this may be a read error. V usage is TRBV7-6 and J usage is TRBJ2-1; 9 bases map to TRBD2. In germline, CDR1 is SGHVS, CDR2 FNYEAQ. The ends lost 9 bases at V and 4 bases at J; junction bases unmatched: 7. The length of the CDR3 is 14 residues. This chain's CDR3 is CARSGGTEYNEQFF. In nucleotides, the CDR3 is TGTGCCAGAAGCGGGGGGACAGAATACAATGAGCAGTTCTTC.

The sample holds many counts of this clonotype. This chain joins TRBV27 and TRBJ2-7; 7 bases line up with TRBD2. The CDR3 loop spans 13 amino acids. Per the germline V gene, CDR1 is MNHEY and CDR2 is SMNVEV (reference sequence). V lost 5 bases to trimming and J lost 7 bases; unmatched junction nucleotides: 8. This chain's CDR3 is CASSGLAEQEQYF. The CDR3 region has the DNA TGTGCCAGCAGTGGGCTAGCGGAACAAGAGCAGTACTTC.

This clonotype was seen repeatedly, ten times or more. The chain couples TRBV28 to TRBJ2-7, with 13 nucleotides matching TRBD2. After removal of 3 bases from V and 0 bases from J, the junction contained 5 bases not matched to a gene. Germline values: CDR1 MDHEN, CDR2 SYDVKM. This CDR3 is 17 amino acids long. Written as DNA, the CDR3 is TGTGCCAGCAGTTTTGGGGGACTAGCGGGGAGCTCCTACGAGCAGTACTTC. Protein product: CASSFGGLAGSSYEQYF.

This clonotype was picked up a small number of times. CDR3 region: CASSTGSYNEQFF. CDR3 in DNA: TGTGCCAGCAGTACAGGTTCCTACAATGAGCAGTTCTTC. The chain uses TRBV11-2 and TRBJ2-1, with a tentative D call TRBD1 (5 bases). Germline V lookup: CDR1 SGHAT, CDR2 FQNNGV. CDR3 length equals 13 residues. Trimming removed 6 bases at V and 1 base at J, with 7 bases between.

This clonotype was detected many times. The rearrangement joins TRBV12-3 or TRBV12-4 to TRBJ2-5; 8 bases align to TRBD2. CDR3 size: 14 residues. V lost 6 bases to trimming and J lost 5 bases; unmatched junction nucleotides: 8. The chain's CDR3 is CASSIGAGDETQYF. Here the CDR3 DNA reads TGTGCCAGCAGCATCGGAGCGGGAGACGAGACCCAGTACTTC.

Ten or more counts support this clonotype. The chain joins TRBV2 to TRBJ1-6; 7 bases are a match to TRBD1. The CDR3 loop spans 17 amino acids. V shed 5 bases, J shed 0 bases, and the junction held 7 bases outside the gene matches. Looked up from germline, CDR1 is SNHLY and CDR2 is FYNNEI. The CDR3 loop is CASSYGQDSSYNSPLHF. CDR3 DNA: TGTGCCAGCAGTTACGGACAGGACAGCTCCTATAATTCACCCCTCCACTTT.

This clonotype has a count of ten or more. The gene calls are TRBV30 and TRBJ2-5; D unclear. The germline CDR1 and CDR2 sequences are GTSNPN and SVGIG (reference sequence). This CDR3 contains 11 residues. Trimming took 3 bases from V and 4 from J, leaving 6 bases between them. CDR3 bases: TGTGCCTGGAGACATGGAGAGACCCAGTACTTC. It specifies CAWRHGETQYF.

There are a few counts of this clonotype. This rearrangement joins TRBV2 to TRBJ2-3; no firm D call. The length of the CDR3 is 16 residues. Per germline, CDR1 SNHLY and CDR2 FYNNEI. The ends were cut back, 1 base at V and 4 bases at J, with 15 bases in the middle. The DNA for the CDR3 is TGTGCCAGCAGTGAAGGGTGGAGCCTATCCGCAGATACGCAGTATTTT. Translation gives CASSEGWSLSADTQYF.

The chain has TRBV20-1 and TRBJ2-5; D is undetermined. The V end lost 2 bases, the J end lost 7 bases, and 14 bases lay between the germline ends. Germline CDR1 DFQATT, CDR2 SNEGSKA (reference sequence). The CDR3 spans 13 residues. DNA for the CDR3: TGCAGTGCTAGATTTCCAGGAACAGTGACCCAGTACTTC. Translating it yields CSARFPGTVTQYF.

The J gene is TRBJ2-2, the V gene TRBV20-1; D is possibly TRBD1 or TRBD2 (5 bases each). Per the germline V gene, CDR1 is DFQATT and CDR2 is SNEGSKA (reference sequence). The ends were cut back, 2 bases at V and 1 base at J, with 26 bases in the middle. The CDR3 consists of 20 residues. DNA of the CDR3: TGCAGTGCTAGACACCCCGGCAGGGATTTAGCGAATTTGAACACCGGGGAGCTGTTTTTT. It encodes CSARHPGRDLANLNTGELFF.

The table lists this clonotype with a few counts. The rearrangement joins TRBV5-6 to TRBJ2-3; 13 bases are a match to TRBD2. This CDR3 region has 19 residues. V lost 3 bases and J lost 5; bases outside the gene matches: 15. Germline V lookup: CDR1 SGHDT, CDR2 YYEEEE. In DNA, the CDR3 is TGTGCCAGCAGCTCGCTTGGTGTTGGACTAGCGGGAGAGAGAGATACGCAGTATTTT. It is translated as CASSSLGVGLAGERDTQYF.

This clonotype was seen a few times. The CDR3 is CASSFLGLGTDTQYF. CDR3 nucleotides: TGTGCCAGCAGCTTCTTGGGACTAGGCACAGATACGCAGTATTTT. V usage is TRBV5-4 and J usage is TRBJ2-3; 8 bases agree with TRBD2. Germline CDR1 SGHNT, CDR2 YYREEE (reference sequence). The CDR3 sequence is 15 residues long. V shed 2 bases, J shed 1 base, and the junction held 3 bases outside the gene matches.

This clonotype was detected ten times or more. CDR3: CASSLVWTSGSTDTQYF. The CDR3 DNA follows: TGTGCCAGCAGCTTAGTTTGGACTAGCGGTAGCACAGATACGCAGTATTTT. This rearrangement joins TRBV7-2 to TRBJ2-3; 10 bases are a match to TRBD2. This CDR3 is 17 amino acids long. J lost 0 bases, V lost 1 base, and 4 bases had no gene match. Germline V gene sequence: CDR1 SGHTA, CDR2 FQGNSA. Together with reference TRBV7-2 and TRBJ2-3, the CDR3 gives the full variable domain: GAGVSQSPSNKVTEKGKDVELRCDPISGHTALYWYRQSLGQGLEFLIYFQGNSAPDKSGLPSDRFSAERTGGSVSTLTIQRTQQEDSAVYLCASSLVWTSGSTDTQYFGPGTRLTVL.

This clonotype was recorded many times. The chain links TRBV5-6 to TRBJ2-7; maybe TRBD1 (6 bases). Per germline, CDR1 SGHDT and CDR2 YYEEEE. Trimming shortened V by 4 bases and J by 2 bases, and 13 bases separated the two germline ends. This CDR3 spans 14 amino acids. CDR3: CASSRYRVPYEQYF. CDR3 DNA sequence: TGTGCCAGCAGCCGTTACAGGGTCCCCTACGAGCAGTACTTC.

This clonotype was observed a few times. The chain links TRBV20-1 to TRBJ2-7; the match to TRBD1 covers 8 bases. With V trimmed by 5 bases and J by 3 bases, 6 bases remained unmatched. Per germline, CDR1 DFQATT and CDR2 SNEGSKA (reference sequence). CDR3 length: 13 residues. CDR3 protein: CSASRDRFYEQYF. In nucleotides, the CDR3 is TGCAGTGCTTCCCGGGACAGGTTCTACGAGCAGTACTTC.

This clonotype occurred many times. V is TRBV29-1 and J is TRBJ1-1; D is uncertain. V gave up 5 bases and J gave up 1 base, with 5 bases separating them. This CDR3 is built from 11 residues. Looked up from germline, CDR1 is SQVTM and CDR2 is ANQGSEA. CDR3 loop: CSVLENTEAFF. CDR3 DNA: TGCAGCGTTCTGGAGAACACTGAAGCTTTCTTT.

This clonotype was recorded many times. The chain has TRBV28 and TRBJ2-1; 9 nucleotides line up with TRBD1. The length of the CDR3 is 15 residues. Germline CDR1 and CDR2: MDHEN and SYDVKM. V dropped 10 bases and J dropped 1; count of bases not matched to a gene: 8. The CDR3 protein is CAKTPGTGSYNEQFF. As DNA, the CDR3 is TGTGCCAAAACCCCCGGGACAGGGTCCTACAATGAGCAGTTCTTC.

There are a few counts of this clonotype. The chain joins TRBV2 to TRBJ1-2; D is unclear. This CDR3 comprises 14 residues. The germline V gene has CDR1 SNHLY and CDR2 FYNNEI. V shed 4 bases and J shed 5 bases, with 14 bases lying between them. The CDR3 DNA follows: TGTGCCAGCAGTGTTAGCCTTTTCGGATATGGCTACACCTTC. It translates to CASSVSLFGYGYTF. Full variable domain (remainder filled in from reference TRBV2 and TRBJ1-2): EPEVTQTPSHQVTQMGQEVILRCVPISNHLYFYWYRQILGQKVEFLVSFYNNEISEKSEIFDDQFSVERPDGSNFTLKIRSTKLEDSAMYFCASSVSLFGYGYTFGSGTRLTVV.

The J gene is TRBJ2-7, the V gene TRBV30; 9 bases fit TRBD2. Germline-derived CDR1 and CDR2 are GTSNPN and SVGIG (reference sequence). The length of the CDR3 is 16 residues. V gave up 0 bases and J gave up 4 bases; unmatched junction bases: 10. The CDR3: CAWSVGLAGIGYEQYF. The CDR3 DNA reads TGTGCCTGGAGTGTAGGTCTAGCGGGAATCGGGTACGAGCAGTACTTC.

This clonotype was seen ten or more times. The CDR3 DNA reads TGTGCTAGTGGGGGGATAGCAGATACGCAGTATTTT. Protein sequence: CASGGIADTQYF. This sequence joins TRBV12-5 and TRBJ2-3; no definite D call. V lost 6 bases, J lost 4 bases, and 8 bases lay in between. This CDR3 spans 12 amino acids. The germline V gene encodes CDR1 LGHNT and CDR2 FRNRAP.

The genes are TRBV6-2 or TRBV6-3 and TRBJ2-5; 10 nucleotides align to TRBD2. The V gene's germline CDR1 is MNHEY and CDR2 SVGEGT. The J segment lost 0 bases and the V segment lost 5 bases, leaving 3 bases of the junction unmatched. The CDR3 length is 15 residues. This CDR3 reads CASSPGTSDQETQYF. The CDR3 bases are TGTGCCAGCAGTCCCGGGACTAGCGACCAAGAGACCCAGTACTTC.

This clonotype was detected many times. The genes are TRBV20-1 and TRBJ1-5, with 9 bases fitting TRBD1. With V trimmed by 6 bases and J by 2 bases, 17 bases remained unmatched. The V gene's germline CDR1 is DFQATT and CDR2 SNEGSKA (reference sequence). This CDR3 region has 18 residues. DNA for the CDR3: TGCAGTGCCCTTGGACAGGGGAGGGGTAAGTGGGGCAATCAGCCCCAGCATTTT. Protein sequence: CSALGQGRGKWGNQPQHF.

Ten or more counts support this clonotype. This chain's CDR3 is CASSSPQGAGARYNEQFF. CDR3 bases: TGTGCCAGCAGTTCCCCCCAGGGAGCGGGAGCAAGGTACAATGAGCAGTTCTTC. V is TRBV28 and J is TRBJ2-1, with 8 positions matching TRBD2. The CDR3 sequence is 18 residues long. Germline V gene lookup returns CDR1 MDHEN and CDR2 SYDVKM. Unmatched junction bases numbered 15, after V lost 4 bases and J lost 4 bases.

Only a few counts were recorded for this clonotype. The CDR3 loop is CSVEVGTDTQYF. CDR3 in DNA: TGCAGCGTTGAGGTGGGCACAGATACGCAGTATTTT. The chain joins TRBV29-1 to TRBJ2-3, with D unresolved. There are 12 residues in the CDR3. Germline-derived CDR1 and CDR2 are SQVTM and ANQGSEA. Trimming cost V 3 bases and J 1 base, with 5 bases left between them.

The chain carries TRBV20-1 and TRBJ2-7; possible D gene TRBD1, 6 bases. V was cut by 3 bases and J by 0 bases, with 6 bases left in between. Germline-derived CDR1 and CDR2 are DFQATT and SNEGSKA (reference sequence). The CDR3 covers 12 residues. CDR3 sequence (DNA): TGCAGTGCTAGGGACAGCTCCTACGAGCAGTACTTC. Its protein is CSARDSSYEQYF.